These 20 T cell receptor beta chains were all obtained from the same sample, sequenced in a study of response to subunit inactivated influenza vaccine. Each CDR3 protein gets one entry after TCRdb re-called the RT-PCR reads with MiXCR. The data contain under 850,000 distinct CDR3 sequences, under 20% of them singletons. This specimen was PBMCs from blood, taken more than 4 days after vaccination. Receptor source: a man aged 45 to 65 who received an inactivated influenza vaccine.

The chain is built from TRBV6-1 and TRBJ2-3, with TRBD2 as a possible D gene (7 bases). CDR1 and CDR2 from the germline V gene are MNHNS and SASEGT. With 6 bases removed from V and 5 bases from J, the gap between germline ends came to 24 bases. The CDR3 covers 17 residues. CDR3 amino acids: CASRRGGGGWAQDTQYF. CDR3 sequence (DNA): TGTGCCAGCAGGAGGGGAGGGGGAGGATGGGCACAAGATACGCAGTATTTT.

This chain connects TRBV20-1 to TRBJ1-1; TRBD1 agrees at 7 bases. V lost 3 bases and J lost 5; bases outside the gene matches: 6. This CDR3 contains 13 residues. The germline V gene has CDR1 DFQATT and CDR2 SNEGSKA (reference sequence). CDR3 nucleotides: TGCAGTGCTAGGAGGAGCAGGGGGACTGAAGCTTTCTTT. This codes for CSARRSRGTEAFF.

V usage is TRBV28 and J usage is TRBJ2-7, with 7 positions matching TRBD1. The germline V gene encodes CDR1 MDHEN and CDR2 SYDVKM. The CDR3 is made up of 14 amino acids. The V and J ends lost 6 bases and 3 bases, in that order; junction bases with no gene match: 8. Here the CDR3 DNA reads TGTGCCAGCAGAATGCCGGGACAGAGCTACGAGCAGTACTTC. Protein product: CASRMPGQSYEQYF.

The rearrangement joins TRBV11-2 to TRBJ1-4; 7 bases match TRBD1. This CDR3 region has 15 residues. V shed 8 bases and J 8 bases; nucleotides not matched to a gene: 14. Germline V gives CDR1 SGHAT, CDR2 FQNNGV. In DNA form, the CDR3 reads TGTGCCAGCGGCTCAGAGACAGGGTTATGGGAAAAACTGTTTTTT. Its protein product is CASGSETGLWEKLFF.

J is TRBJ1-1 and V is TRBV19, with TRBD1 matching 7 bases. The CDR3 is 16 amino acids. V was pared by 0 bases and J by 0 bases, with 4 bases of the junction left unmatched. Germline V gives CDR1 LNHDA, CDR2 SQIVND (reference sequence). The CDR3 region has the DNA TGTGCCAGTAGTATAGACAACAGGGGAGTGAACACTGAAGCTTTCTTT. This codes for CASSIDNRGVNTEAFF.

V usage is TRBV10-3 and J usage is TRBJ2-1; 12 nucleotides match TRBD2. Losses at the gene ends were 0 bases for V and 10 bases for J; bases not matched to a gene: 4. CDR3 length equals 15 residues. From germline, CDR1 is ENHRY and CDR2 SYGVKD. The CDR3 sequence: CAISESRLAGAEQFF. The DNA of the CDR3 is TGTGCCATCAGTGAGTCGAGACTAGCGGGGGCCGAGCAGTTCTTC.

The chain combines TRBV6-2 or TRBV6-3 with TRBJ1-1; D perhaps matches TRBD1 (6 bases). Germline CDR1 reads MNHEY; CDR2 reads SVGEGT. CDR3 length equals 16 residues. Trimming left V 6 bases short and J 0 bases short, with 17 bases between. This CDR3 reads CASRQTGSDMNTEAFF. The CDR3 region has the DNA TGTGCCAGCAGGCAAACAGGGTCAGACATGAACACTGAAGCTTTCTTT.

This clonotype came up a few times. The CDR3 here is CATSDFPGGTQYF. CDR3 coding DNA: TGTGCCACCAGTGATTTCCCGGGAGGGACCCAGTACTTC. The chain is built from TRBV24-1 and TRBJ2-5; 7 bases align to TRBD2. The CDR3 covers 13 residues. Germline assignment: CDR1 KGHDR and CDR2 SFDVKD. V was pared by 1 base and J by 7 bases, with 2 bases of the junction left unmatched.

This clonotype was seen only a few times. The rearrangement uses TRBV13 and TRBJ2-2, with 9 positions matching TRBD1. This CDR3 has 15 residues. Germline CDR1 PRHDT, CDR2 FYEKMQ (reference sequence). V was pared by 5 bases and J by 5 bases, with 6 bases of the junction left unmatched. This chain's CDR3 is CASSTGGGWTGELFF. The CDR3 coding sequence is TGTGCCAGCAGCACAGGGGGCGGTTGGACCGGGGAGCTGTTTTTT.

This clonotype was seen ten or more times. The V gene is TRBV10-2, the J gene TRBJ2-1, with D perhaps TRBD2 (5 bases). CDR1 is WSHSY, CDR2 SAAADI, per germline. The CDR3 runs to 15 residues. V lost 1 base and J lost 7, with 14 bases in between. The CDR3 nucleotides are TGCGCCAGCAGTGAGTACGGGATTGGCGGGAATGAGCAGTTCTTC. Protein: CASSEYGIGGNEQFF.

The CDR3 here is CASRRGLGYGYTF. For the CDR3, the DNA is TGTGCCAGCCGTCGGGGCTTAGGCTATGGCTACACCTTC. The rearrangement uses TRBV12-3 or TRBV12-4 and TRBJ1-2, with D tentatively TRBD1 (5 bases). V lost 8 bases, J lost 4 bases, and 14 bases lay in between. CDR3 length: 13 residues.

This clonotype came up many times. This chain connects TRBV29-1 to TRBJ1-3; D gene ambiguous. The germline V gene encodes CDR1 SQVTM and CDR2 ANQGSEA. Deletions cut 4 bases from V and 4 bases from J, with 14 bases between. The CDR3 loop spans 14 amino acids. The CDR3 protein is CSVVRLVEGNTIYF. The CDR3 coding sequence is TGCAGCGTTGTTCGCTTGGTAGAAGGAAACACCATATATTTT.

Only a few counts were recorded for this clonotype. The genes are TRBV4-1 and TRBJ2-1; D gene ambiguous. Between the trimmed V and J ends, which lost 2 bases and 8 bases, there was a span of 16 bases. Germline V gene sequence: CDR1 MGHRA, CDR2 YSYEKL. This CDR3 spans 15 amino acids. CDR3 coding DNA: TGCGCCAGCAGCCAATCCCTTGCTGGGCCCTATGAGCAGTTCTTC. This sequence encodes CASSQSLAGPYEQFF.

This chain uses TRBV11-2 with TRBJ1-1; D is unresolved. Germline lookup yields CDR1 SGHAT and CDR2 FQNNGV. Trimming shortened V by 4 bases and J by 8 bases, and 14 bases separated the two germline ends. CDR3 size: 13 residues. DNA of the CDR3: TGTGCCAGCAGCTCGCCGGGTGGAGCGGAAGCTTTCTTT. Amino acid sequence: CASSSPGGAEAFF.

This sequence joins TRBV7-2 and TRBJ2-1, with D possibly matching TRBD1 (5 bases). V lost 1 base and J 7 bases, leaving 17 bases between the germline ends. This CDR3 is 16 amino acids long. CDR1 and CDR2 from the germline V gene are SGHTA and FQGNSA. CDR3 loop: CASSLDFQGGLNEQFF. The CDR3 DNA follows: TGTGCCAGCAGCTTAGATTTCCAGGGCGGTTTAAATGAGCAGTTCTTC.

This sequence joins TRBV4-3 and TRBJ2-1; D tentatively reads TRBD1 or TRBD2 (5 bases each). V was cut by 4 bases and J by 0 bases, with 19 bases left in between. The CDR3 is 18 amino acids. CDR1 and CDR2 (germline): LGHNA, YSLEER. CDR3 region: CASSRYLRDGGSYNEQFF. CDR3 DNA sequence: TGCGCCAGCAGCCGTTACCTTCGGGACGGTGGCTCCTACAATGAGCAGTTCTTC.

The chain links TRBV24-1 to TRBJ2-5; no definite D call. The CDR3 spans 13 residues. Trimming left V 4 bases short and J 4 bases short, with 9 bases between. CDR1 and CDR2 (germline): KGHDR, SFDVKD. In DNA, the CDR3 is TGTGCCACCAGTGACGGAATACCAGAGACCCAGTACTTC. Protein product: CATSDGIPETQYF.

V usage is TRBV5-8 and J usage is TRBJ2-2; 10 bases agree with TRBD2. Trimming at V came to 3 bases and at J to 6 bases, leaving 5 bases not matched to a gene. Germline CDR1 SGHTS, CDR2 YDEGEE. The CDR3 is made up of 15 amino acids. The CDR3 protein is CASSSELAGAGELFF. The CDR3, as DNA: TGTGCCAGCAGCTCGGAGCTAGCGGGAGCCGGGGAGCTGTTTTTT.

V usage is TRBV6-5 and J usage is TRBJ2-3; 8 bases map to TRBD1. V dropped 0 bases and J dropped 4; count of bases not matched to a gene: 6. Germline V gives CDR1 MNHEY, CDR2 SVGAGI. This CDR3 contains 16 residues. The CDR3: CASSYSAGGFADTQYF. CDR3 DNA sequence: TGTGCCAGCAGTTACTCGGCAGGGGGCTTCGCAGATACGCAGTATTTT.

The V gene is TRBV30, the J gene TRBJ1-1; D ambiguous. The CDR3 consists of 11 residues. V shed 5 bases and J shed 3 bases, with 7 bases lying between them. The germline gives CDR1 GTSNPN, CDR2 SVGIG (reference sequence). In DNA, the CDR3 is TGTGCCTGGGGGTCTTACACTGAAGCTTTCTTT. It codes for CAWGSYTEAFF.